This T cell receptor beta chain was profiled in a study of read filtering for tumor transcriptome and immune sequencing. As for the study in general: Patients were approximately 18 male and some 15 female, mean age 65.9 years, range roughly 47 to 85.

At the time of active disease, bone marrow was collected from every patient. This library used 300 to 500 ng RNA and molecular barcoded adaptors spanning alpha/delta and beta/gamma chains. TCRdb itself ran the reads through MiXCR, one entry per CDR3 protein. The sample includes about 62,000 distinct CDR3 sequences, around 19% of them seen just once. The study, taken as a whole, reports: Without single-read clonotypes, shared clonotype proportions correlated more between IR-seq and RNA-seq. This fraction held mixed bone marrow immune cells after CD138-negative sorting.

This clonotype was observed many times. Its antigen is not known. From germline, CDR1 is MNHNS and CDR2 SASEGT. V was pared by 0 bases and J by 6 bases, with 6 bases between. The CDR3 totals 12 residues. The sequencing input was a population of CD138-negative cells sorted from bone marrow. This sequence originates from a donor aged 40 or older with multiple myeloma. This rearrangement joins TRBV6-1 to TRBJ2-7; no firm D call. The DNA of the CDR3 is TGTGCCAGCAGTGAAGCAGGTTTCGAGCAGTACTTC. Its translation is CASSEAGFEQYF.